The clone carrying this T cell receptor (beta chain) has a single count. Using immunoSEQ multiplex PCR, the repertoire was profiled, and TCRdb retains in-frame clones only, with some absent. This repertoire shows more than 550,000 clones, approximately 89% found once; its top ten account for approximately 0.0097%. This sample is drawn from a study of shared T cell receptors in the human thymus. The CDR3 is 16 amino acids. CDR1 and CDR2 (germline): LGHNT, FRNRAP. V lost 3 bases to trimming and J lost 6 bases; unmatched junction nucleotides: 11. The sample was also linked to a second study, of human thymus T cells. That paper notes: During corrective heart surgery, resections were taken, and the thymus tissue came from them. Repertoires sampled from thymus and blood appeared biased in V and J gene usage. A high degree of thymic repertoire overlap among unrelated individuals was reported in related research.

This sequence originates from a boy younger than two with a congenital heart defect. The rearrangement uses TRBV12-5 and TRBJ2-7; 10 bases are shared with TRBD2. Sample: thymocytes. The CDR3 sequence is CASGFGTSGIYAEQYF. The CDR3, as DNA: TGTGCTAGTGGTTTCGGTACTAGCGGGATTTATGCCGAGCAGTACTTC.